This T cell receptor beta chain was found in a study of neurological immune-mediated disorders (dated by TCRdb to the late 2010s). About the full investigation: Among the roughly 35 multiple sclerosis patients, relapsing-remitting MS accounted for around 30 and secondary progressive MS accounted for 3. The study compared peripheral blood TCR-beta repertoires of HTLV-I-associated myelopathy (HAM/TSP) patients, multiple sclerosis patients and healthy controls using UMI-based sequencing. Longitudinal samples, technical triplicates and paired sorted CD4+ and CD8+ T-cell subsets, alongside PBMC samples, were included among the 90 to 130 TCR-beta libraries. The cohort was made up of 60 to 75 subjects, consisting of roughly 14 HAM/TSP patients, around 35 multiple sclerosis patients and around 20 healthy controls.

For the unsorted PBMC libraries, 2 million PBMCs were stored in RNAlater at -80 degrees C until RNA extraction and were used to generate the libraries. Multiple sclerosis patients were enrolled in a US clinical protocol under which disease progression was evaluated by magnetic resonance imaging. Peripheral blood was subjected to Ficoll-Hypaque density gradient centrifugation to isolate PBMCs, which were then cryopreserved in liquid nitrogen. Here is what the overall study found, with its caveats: No identical CDR3 amino acid sequences were shared among expanded clones across subjects, suggesting private TCR-beta repertoires in all groups. No association of the MS cluster with clinical or MRI features was observed, and the need for larger cohorts was stated by the authors. Repertoires from 18 of 34 MS patients were grouped by phylogenetic analysis into a cluster of related CDR3 sequences, suggesting a possible repertoire-level signature. The highest TCR clonal expansion was observed in HAM/TSP patients, whereas the lowest was observed in MS patients, even when compared with healthy controls.

cDNA synthesis used template-switch 5'RACE with a primer carrying a 10-nucleotide random unique molecular identifier tagging each TCR transcript. Each sequencing run produced over 160 million TCR-beta sequences covering 15-18 subjects. Total RNA was extracted with the RNeasy kit. The KAPA Real-time Library Amplification kit was used to amplify TCR-beta VDJ regions with primers targeting the TCR constant region and the 5'RACE anchor. A first PCR added sample indexes and Illumina adaptors, after which a second PCR increased the library yield. After Ampure bead purification, the TCR product of roughly 650 bp was size-selected on a 2% E-gel SizeSelection system. Before pooling, libraries had their quality checked on a Bioanalyzer, their concentration measured with Qubit, and their quantity determined with the Kapa Library Quantification kit. Paired-end 2 x 150 bp sequencing of the libraries was performed on an Illumina HiSeq 2500. To increase sequence diversity, roughly 25-31% phiX was spiked into each library pool. The authors' analysis ran thus. Quality-filtered reads were processed with the UMI-based MiGEC pipeline, and over 85% of raw TCR sequences were removed by the MiGEC pipeline during error correction. IMGT germline references were used for aligning VDJ genes, and each clonotype was defined as a unique CDR3 amino acid sequence together with its V-J genes. Clonal expansion, Shannon diversity and CDR3 relatedness were evaluated with VDJtools (CalcPairwiseDistances, ClusterSamples), while phylogenetic trees were built in CLCbio workbench. Expanded clones were defined as having at least 8 unique UMIs, based on coefficient-of-variation modelling across technical triplicates. TCRdb's own reprocessing of the public reads used fastp at Q25 and MiXCR and kept productive beta chains. CDR3 protein sequences are deduplicated, and each keeps its most common genes and DNA. In this record, the V and J calls reflect TCRdb's handling and not the investigators' own analysis. Present in this sample are roughly 60,000 distinct CDR3 sequences, around 4.8% of which were seen just once. In total, the top ten clones hold around 3.4% of the sample.

For this chain, trimming is 5 bases at the V end and 7 bases at the J end, and the number of junction bases without a gene match is 15. The germline V gene yields WSHSY for CDR1 and SAAADI for CDR2. The CDR3 has 17 amino acids, counting the end cysteine and valine. The read is trimmed to its CDR3 DNA, 51 bases read in frame from base 1. Many counts were recorded for this clonotype. Its antigen specificity is not known. Base qualities are missing; no much larger clone stands one base away. In this chain, TRBV10-2 is recombined with TRBJ2-7, and 12 bases in between align with TRBD1. This sequence was found in a woman aged 45-65 years with multiple sclerosis. Source material: PBMCs. The DNA is TGCGCCAGCAGTAAGCCCCGCCCGGGACAGGGGGCATGGGAGCAGTACGTC. The resulting protein is CASSKPRPGQGAWEQYV.